This entry lists 14 T cell receptor beta chains sequenced from one sample in a study of T cell responses to AZD1222 COVID-19 vaccine. The table came from immunoSEQ multiplex PCR; TCRdb's copy has only in-frame clones and leaves some out. The table shows about 93,000 clones, with roughly 91% occurring only once. Source: peripheral blood, taken on day 0 of MenACWY control vaccination. The origin of the receptors is an adult in good health.

The chain recombines TRBV5-6 with TRBJ1-2; 7 nucleotides align to TRBD1. CDR3 length: 14 amino acids. Trimming took 4 bases from V and 7 from J; bases not matched to a gene: 10. CDR1 and CDR2 from the germline V gene are SGHDT and YYEEEE. The chain's CDR3 is CASSPGTEWGGYTF. The CDR3 nucleotides read TGTGCCAGCAGCCCCGGGACAGAGTGGGGTGGCTACACCTTC.

The rearrangement joins TRBV24-1 to TRBJ2-5; 7 bases fit TRBD2. This CDR3 spans 14 amino acids. CDR1 is KGHDR and CDR2 is SFDVKD in the germline V gene. V lost 6 bases and J lost 2; bases outside the gene matches: 5. The CDR3 is CATSRDSGQETQYF. The CDR3 DNA follows: TGTGCCACCAGTCGAGATAGCGGGCAAGAGACCCAGTACTTC.

This sequence joins TRBV9 and TRBJ2-3; a weak D match, TRBD2 (8 bases). V lost 0 bases, J lost 5 bases, and 16 bases lay in between. Germline CDR1 reads SGDLS; CDR2 reads YYNGEE. This CDR3 has 16 residues. As DNA, the CDR3 is TGTGCCAGCAGCGTAGCTGGGCGGGGGGACAGAGATACGCAGTATTTT. It codes for CASSVAGRGDRDTQYF.

The chain has TRBV15 and TRBJ2-1; tentatively, D is TRBD2 (6 bases). Trimming removed 0 bases from V and 10 bases from J, with 13 bases in between. The CDR3 is 14 residues long. Germline loops: CDR1 LNHNV, CDR2 YYDKDF (reference sequence). This CDR3 is CATSRDQGGLEQFF. DNA for the CDR3: TGTGCCACCAGCAGAGATCAGGGCGGACTAGAGCAGTTCTTC.

The rearrangement uses TRBV23-1 and TRBJ1-1, with 7 bases fitting TRBD1. TRBV23-1 is noted as an ORF with a role that remains uncertain. The CDR3 is 16 residues long. The V gene end was trimmed by 2 bases and the J gene end by 1 base; junction bases not matched to a gene: 7. The CDR3, as DNA: TGCGCCAGCAGTCAACCGACCGGGACAGCGAACACTGAAGCTTTCTTT. It codes for CASSQPTGTANTEAFF.

In this sample, this clone is medium-sized. The gene calls are TRBV6-4 and TRBJ2-1; TRBD2 agrees at 13 bases. Trimming removed 2 bases from V and 6 bases from J; junction bases left unmatched: 1. Germline CDR1 and CDR2: MRHNA and SNTAGT. The CDR3 is made up of 15 amino acids. The CDR3 loop is CASSDTSGGANEQFF. The CDR3 DNA follows: TGTGCCAGCAGTGACACTAGCGGGGGGGCCAATGAGCAGTTCTTC.

DNA for the CDR3: TGTGCCAGCAGCTTAGGACTAGGAGTGGTCTCCGAGCAGTACTTC. It specifies CASSLGLGVVSEQYF. The gene calls are TRBV7-8 and TRBJ2-7; D is possibly TRBD2 (6 bases). Trimming took off 1 base at V and 6 bases at J, with 16 bases between the two ends. This CDR3 spans 15 amino acids. The germline gives CDR1 SGHVS, CDR2 FQNEAQ.

This clone has just a few counts. The V gene is TRBV25-1, the J gene TRBJ1-4; unclear D gene. Germline V lookup: CDR1 MGHDK, CDR2 SYGVNS. The CDR3 is 14 residues long. Trimming removed 2 bases from V and 8 bases from J, with 12 bases in between. Here the CDR3 reads CASSEGSGGEKLFF. The CDR3 bases are TGTGCCAGCAGTGAAGGAAGCGGCGGGGAAAAACTGTTTTTT.

This chain connects TRBV28 to TRBJ2-7; no reliable D call. V lost 5 bases, J lost 4 bases, and 18 bases lay in between. The germline V gene has CDR1 MDHEN and CDR2 SYDVKM. CDR3 size: 15 residues. The CDR3 DNA sequence: TGTGCCAGCAGTCCCGTGGATCGGTCCAGATACGAGCAGTACTTC. Amino acids: CASSPVDRSRYEQYF.

Points on this clone: Other DNA sequences in this specimen translate into the identical CDR3. This chain links TRBV3-1 (or the pseudogene TRBV3-2) with TRBJ1-3; D not resolved. V shed 0 bases and J shed 0 bases, with 9 bases lying between them. This CDR3 comprises 16 residues. CDR1 and CDR2 (germline): LGHDT, YNNKEL (reference sequence). CDR3 region: CASSQEYQSSGNTIYF. For the CDR3, the DNA is TGTGCCAGCAGCCAAGAATATCAGAGCTCTGGAAACACCATATATTTT.

Only one count was recorded for this clone. J is TRBJ1-1 and V is TRBV6-4, with D hard to call. Germline V gene lookup returns CDR1 MRHNA and CDR2 SNTAGT. Trimming removed 4 bases at V and 4 bases at J, with 10 bases between. The CDR3 runs to 13 residues. CDR3 coding DNA: TGTGCCAGCAGTGTTGCGGTCGGCACTGAAGCTTTCTTT. Its protein is CASSVAVGTEAFF.

The chain is built from TRBV18 and TRBJ2-7; either TRBD1 or TRBD2 may fit D (6 bases each). Trimming pared 10 bases from V and 6 bases from J, leaving 19 bases between. Germline CDR1 KGHSH, CDR2 LQKENI. The CDR3 totals 13 residues. In DNA, the CDR3 is TGTGCCACCCGGGGGACATCGGCAGGCGAGCAGTACTTC. Translated, it gives CATRGTSAGEQYF.

The chain uses TRBV7-3 and TRBJ1-1; TRBD1 is a possible D gene (5 bases). Trimming took off 3 bases at V and 1 base at J, with 9 bases between the two ends. Per the germline V gene, CDR1 is SGHTA and CDR2 is FQGTGA. The CDR3 consists of 14 residues. The CDR3 protein is CASSFDSWNTEAFF. In DNA form, the CDR3 reads TGTGCCAGCAGCTTCGACAGCTGGAACACTGAAGCTTTCTTT.

The chain uses TRBV6-5 and TRBJ1-1; weak D call: TRBD1 (5 bases). Germline CDR1 is MNHEY and CDR2 is SVGAGI. V lost 5 bases to trimming and J lost 0 bases, with 10 bases between them. The CDR3 has 14 residues. CDR3 nucleotides: TGTGCCAGCAGTAGACAGTCCATGAACACTGAAGCTTTCTTT. This encodes CASSRQSMNTEAFF.